Given below is one TCR beta chain in context. Its cognate antigen is unknown. From germline, CDR1 is SEHNR and CDR2 FQNEAQ (reference sequence). The CDR3 is made up of 17 amino acids. J lost 0 bases, V lost 5 bases, and 10 bases had no gene match. The TCR beta libraries were generated through quantitative 5'-RACE incorporating molecular barcodes. Using its own MiXCR run on the 5' RACE reads, TCRdb lists one record per CDR3 protein. The sample contains around 340,000 distinct CDR3 sequences, roughly 20% of which appear only once. This entry is derived from a study of CD8 T cells in ankylosing spondylitis. Whole-study findings and limits: The clones that were linked to disease were reported to be significantly enriched in matched synovial fluid samples from ankylosing spondylitis patients. Before this, some motif variants had been reported in reactive arthritis synovial fluid and blood.

The receptor was isolated from a male donor with ankylosing spondylitis or in good health (not recorded which). This chain uses TRBV7-9 with TRBJ2-5; TRBD2 matches at 9 bases. Sample: blood, either unsorted or a sorted T cell fraction (not recorded which). CDR3 sequence reads: CASSPLAGPTYQETQYF. CDR3 sequence (DNA): TGTGCCAGCAGCCCGCTAGCGGGACCCACTTACCAAGAGACCCAGTACTTC.